The present TCR beta chain was sequenced within a study of T cells in Graves' hyperthyroidism and ophthalmopathy. Regarding the study as a whole: Among thyroid clonotypes expanded above 0.001, most also appeared in blood. Prediction of ophthalmopathy progression came a median around 6.5 months pre-onset.

Recently diagnosed hyperthyroidism of less than 2 months' duration affected patients aged 18 to 65. Reasons for excluding patients were uncontrolled infection, other autoimmune disease, pregnancy or lactation. Regions amplified from RNA transcripts were the TCR beta CDR3 regions. Carried out on the TCR CDR3, a first-round RT-PCR used the HTBI primer set. One entry per CDR3 protein results from TCRdb running MiXCR on the multiplex PCR reads. This table holds around 600,000 distinct CDR3 sequences, 15% to 19% found once. As concerns this clonotype: Its antigen is undetermined.

This CDR3 comprises 12 residues. The V end lost 7 bases, the J end lost 0 bases, and 8 bases lay between the germline ends. Germline V gene lookup returns CDR1 DFQATT and CDR2 SNEGSKA (reference sequence). The chain recombines TRBV20-1 with TRBJ2-3, with D possibly being TRBD2 (5 bases). The material sequenced was blood. The sequence derives from a woman aged 30 to 39 with Graves' hyperthyroidism. This chain's CDR3 is CSGWESTDTQYF. The DNA for the CDR3 is TGCAGTGGGTGGGAGAGCACAGATACGCAGTATTTT.